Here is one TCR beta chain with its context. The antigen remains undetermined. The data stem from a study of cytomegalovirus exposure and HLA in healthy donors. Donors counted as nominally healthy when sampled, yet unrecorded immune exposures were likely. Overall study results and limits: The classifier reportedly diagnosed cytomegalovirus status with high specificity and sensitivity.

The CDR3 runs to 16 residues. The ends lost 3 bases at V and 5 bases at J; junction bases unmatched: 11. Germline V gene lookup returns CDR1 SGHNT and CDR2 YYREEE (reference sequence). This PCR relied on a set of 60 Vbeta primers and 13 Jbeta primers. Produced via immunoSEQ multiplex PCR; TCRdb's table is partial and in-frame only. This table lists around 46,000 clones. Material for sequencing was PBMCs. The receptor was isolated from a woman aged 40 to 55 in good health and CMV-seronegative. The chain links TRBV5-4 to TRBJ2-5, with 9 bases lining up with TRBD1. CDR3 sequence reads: CASSSGTGRVWETQYF. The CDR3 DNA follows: TGTGCCAGCAGCTCCGGGACAGGGAGGGTTTGGGAGACCCAGTACTTC.